This T cell receptor (beta chain) was recovered during a study of breast tumors, draining lymph nodes, adjacent tissues. Axillary draining lymph nodes of breast cancer patients supplied the node samples. This clonotype occurred many times. The antigen remains unidentified. TCRdb fed the multiplex PCR reads into MiXCR, producing one record per CDR3 protein. The data contain some 170,000 distinct CDR3 sequences, around 35% of them singletons. The CDR3 has 15 residues. CDR1 is SGHTA, CDR2 FQGNSA, per germline. The V end was cut by 5 bases, the J end by 6 bases, with 16 bases between. Study-wide findings and caveats: That most tumor T cells come from lymph nodes remained unproven. Data fit most tumor T cells coming from lymph node, expanding in tumor. Luminal-like breast cancer showed significantly greater tumor-nontumor repertoire similarity than basal-like breast cancer did.

The sequenced sample consisted of axillary lymph node tissue. V is TRBV7-2 and J is TRBJ2-2; D possibly corresponds to TRBD2 (6 bases). This TCR derives from a female donor with breast cancer. Some clones in this sample may be carry-over from other donors' samples. Here the CDR3 reads CASSGRSVSAGELFF. CDR3 bases: TGTGCCAGCAGCGGGAGGTCGGTTAGCGCCGGGGAGCTGTTTTTT.